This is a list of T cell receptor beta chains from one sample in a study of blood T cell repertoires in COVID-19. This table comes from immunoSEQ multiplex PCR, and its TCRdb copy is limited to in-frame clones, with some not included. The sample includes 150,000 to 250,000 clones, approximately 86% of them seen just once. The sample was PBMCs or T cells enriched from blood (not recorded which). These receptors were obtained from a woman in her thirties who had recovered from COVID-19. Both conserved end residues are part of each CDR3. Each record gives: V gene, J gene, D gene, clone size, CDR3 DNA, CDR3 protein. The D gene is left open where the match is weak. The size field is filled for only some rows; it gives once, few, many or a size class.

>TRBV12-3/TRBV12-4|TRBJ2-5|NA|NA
TGTGCCAGCAGCCTCGGCCAAGAGACCCAGTACTTC
CASSLGQETQYF
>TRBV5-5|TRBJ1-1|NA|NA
TGTGCCAGCAGCTTTGCCCTTGGACTATTTAACACTGAAGCTTTCTTT
CASSFALGLFNTEAFF
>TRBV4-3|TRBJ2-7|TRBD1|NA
TGCGCCAGCAGCCAAGGGTTGGCAGGGGGCGCCTACGAGCAGTACTTC
CASSQGLAGGAYEQYF
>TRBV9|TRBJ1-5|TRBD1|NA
TGTGCCAGCAGTCCAGGGGGGAATCAGCCCCAGCATTTT
CASSPGGNQPQHF
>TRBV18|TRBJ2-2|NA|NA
TGTGCCAGCTCACCACCTCGACAGCCCACTCGGAACACCGGGGAGCTGTTTTTT
CASSPPRQPTRNTGELFF
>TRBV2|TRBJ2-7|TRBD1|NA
TGTGCCAGCATAGATCACAGGGGAATAACCTACGAGCAGTACTTC
CASIDHRGITYEQYF
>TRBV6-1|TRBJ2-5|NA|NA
TGTGCCAGCAGTGACGGCGGGGTGGGGACCCAGTACTTC
CASSDGGVGTQYF
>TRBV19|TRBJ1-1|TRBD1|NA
TGTGCCAGTACAGCAGGGGGAGACCTTACCAAGAACACTGAAGCTTTCTTT
CASTAGGDLTKNTEAFF
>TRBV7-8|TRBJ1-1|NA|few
TGTGCCAGCAGCCCGCAGACTGAGAACACTGAAGCTTTCTTT
CASSPQTENTEAFF
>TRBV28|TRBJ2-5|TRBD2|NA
TGTGCCAGCAGTTTAATGACTAGCGGTCCACAAGAGACCCAGTACTTC
CASSLMTSGPQETQYF
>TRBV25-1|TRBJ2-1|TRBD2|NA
TGTGCCAGCAGTGACGGGACTAGCGGGAGGGCCCACAATGAGCAGTTCTTC
CASSDGTSGRAHNEQFF
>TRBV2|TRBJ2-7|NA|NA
TGTGCCAGCAGTGGGGACTCTCGTACCTACGAGCAGTACTTC
CASSGDSRTYEQYF
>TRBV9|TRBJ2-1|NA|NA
TGTGCCAGCAGCAATAGCGGAGGGGCGTATGAGCAGTTCTTC
CASSNSGGAYEQFF
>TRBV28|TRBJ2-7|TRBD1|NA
TGTGCCAGCAGTTCGAGCCCCGGGACAGTCCACGAGCAGTACTTC
CASSSSPGTVHEQYF
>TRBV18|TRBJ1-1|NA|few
TGTGCCAGCTCTCCCGACAGTAACACTGAAGCTTTCTTT
CASSPDSNTEAFF
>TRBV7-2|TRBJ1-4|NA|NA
TGTGCCAGCAGCTTCGGGGAAAAACTGTTTTTT
CASSFGEKLFF
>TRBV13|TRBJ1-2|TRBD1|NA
TGTGCCAGCAGCCGGGACAGTAACTATGGCTACACCTTC
CASSRDSNYGYTF
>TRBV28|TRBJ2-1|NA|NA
TGTGCCAGCAGTTTATTGCGCCGAAACAATGAGCAGTTCTTC
CASSLLRRNNEQFF
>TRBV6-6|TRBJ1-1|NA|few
TGTGCCAGCAGTGCACAGGGACAAGATGCTTTCTTT
CASSAQGQDAFF
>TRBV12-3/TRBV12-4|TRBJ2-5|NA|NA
TGTGCCAGCAGTTTGGGGAGCGTTGAGACCCAGTACTTC
CASSLGSVETQYF
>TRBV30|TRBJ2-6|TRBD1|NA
TGTGCCTGGAGTAAAGGGGGCGTGGGGGCCAACGTCCTGACTTTC
CAWSKGGVGANVLTF
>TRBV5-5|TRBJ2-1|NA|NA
TGTGCCAGCAGCTTGGAGACACCTTACAATGAGCAGTTCTTC
CASSLETPYNEQFF
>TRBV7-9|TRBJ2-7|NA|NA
TGTGCCAGCAGCCCCGTTACCTACGAGCAGTACTTC
CASSPVTYEQYF
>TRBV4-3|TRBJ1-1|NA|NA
TGCGCCAGCAGCCAAGATCGGTCAAGGGGCCAAGCTTTCTTT
CASSQDRSRGQAFF
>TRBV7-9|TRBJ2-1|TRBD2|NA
TGTGCCAGCAGCTTAGTTTCCAAGCGGGGAAGCAATGAGCAGTTCTTC
CASSLVSKRGSNEQFF
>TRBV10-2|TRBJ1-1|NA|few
TGCGCCAGCAGGGGGCAAGTGGGGAACACTGAAGCTTTCTTT
CASRGQVGNTEAFF
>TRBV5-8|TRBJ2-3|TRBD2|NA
TGTGCCAGCAGCTTGTCGGCTAGCGGGGCTAGCACAGATACGCAGTATTTT
CASSLSASGASTDTQYF
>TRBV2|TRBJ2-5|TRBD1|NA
TGTGCCAGCAGCTACAGGGGGATCGAGACCCAGTACTTC
CASSYRGIETQYF
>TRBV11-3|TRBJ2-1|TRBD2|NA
TGTGCCAGCACCGAAGCGGGAGGACTCTACAATGAGCAGTTCTTC
CASTEAGGLYNEQFF
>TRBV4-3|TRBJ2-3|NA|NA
TGCGCCAGCAGCCAAGGCGGGCGTACAGATACGCAGTATTTT
CASSQGGRTDTQYF
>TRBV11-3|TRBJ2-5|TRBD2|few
TGTGCCAGCAGCTTAGGAATTAGGACTAGCGGACAAGAGACCCAGTACTTC
CASSLGIRTSGQETQYF
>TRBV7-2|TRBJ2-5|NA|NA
TGTGCCAGCTCTACTATAGGCCAAGAGACCCAGTACTTC
CASSTIGQETQYF
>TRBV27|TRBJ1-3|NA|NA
TGTGCCAGCAGTTCAGCCGGCGAGGGAGCTGGAAACACCATATATTTT
CASSSAGEGAGNTIYF
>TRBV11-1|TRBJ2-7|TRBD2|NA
TGTGCCAGCAGCTTAATAGGCGGGAGTCACGAGCAGTACTTC
CASSLIGGSHEQYF
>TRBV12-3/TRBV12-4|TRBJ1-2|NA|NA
TGTGCCAGCAGATCGGACTATGGCTACACCTTC
CASRSDYGYTF
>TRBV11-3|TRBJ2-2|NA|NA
TGTGCCAGCAGACCCGAAAGGGGGAACACCGGGGAGCTGTTTTTT
CASRPERGNTGELFF
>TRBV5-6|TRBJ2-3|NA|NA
TGTGCCAGCAGCTTGGCGGTAGGGGCCGGGGATACGCAGTATTTT
CASSLAVGAGDTQYF